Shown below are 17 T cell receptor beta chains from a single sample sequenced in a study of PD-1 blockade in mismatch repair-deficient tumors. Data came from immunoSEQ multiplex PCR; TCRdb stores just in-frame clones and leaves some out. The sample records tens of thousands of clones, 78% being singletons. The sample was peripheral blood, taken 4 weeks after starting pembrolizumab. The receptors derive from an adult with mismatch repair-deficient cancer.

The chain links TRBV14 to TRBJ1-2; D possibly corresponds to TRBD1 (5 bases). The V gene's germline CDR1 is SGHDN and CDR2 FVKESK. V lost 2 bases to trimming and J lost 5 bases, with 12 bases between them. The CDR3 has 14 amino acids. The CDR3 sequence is CASSQSGRKYGYTF. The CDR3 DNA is TGTGCCAGCAGCCAATCGGGACGGAAATATGGCTACACCTTC.

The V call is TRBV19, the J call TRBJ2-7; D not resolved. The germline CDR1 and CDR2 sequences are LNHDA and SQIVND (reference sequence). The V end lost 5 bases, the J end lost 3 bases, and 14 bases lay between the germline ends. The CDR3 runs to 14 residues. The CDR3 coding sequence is TGTGCCAGTAGTCCCTTAGTTTCCTACTACGAGCAGTACTTC. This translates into CASSPLVSYYEQYF.

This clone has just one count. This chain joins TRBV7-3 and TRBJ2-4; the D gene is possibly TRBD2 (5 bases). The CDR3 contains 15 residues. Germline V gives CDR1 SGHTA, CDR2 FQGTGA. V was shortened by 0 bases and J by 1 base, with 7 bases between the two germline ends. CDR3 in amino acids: CASSLTRGAKNIQYF. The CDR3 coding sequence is TGTGCCAGCAGCTTAACCCGAGGGGCCAAAAACATTCAGTACTTC.

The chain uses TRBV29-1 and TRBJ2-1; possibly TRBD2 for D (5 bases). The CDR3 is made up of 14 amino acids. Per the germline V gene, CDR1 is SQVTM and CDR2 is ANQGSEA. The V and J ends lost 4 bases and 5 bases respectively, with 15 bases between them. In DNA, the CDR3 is TGCAGCGTTGCCTCGGGGTATGGCAACAATGAGCAGTTCTTC. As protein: CSVASGYGNNEQFF.

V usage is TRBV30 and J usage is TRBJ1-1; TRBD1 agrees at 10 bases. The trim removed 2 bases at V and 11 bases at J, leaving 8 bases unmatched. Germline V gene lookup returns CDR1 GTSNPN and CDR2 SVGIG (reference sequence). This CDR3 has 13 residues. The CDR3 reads CAWSRGQGSNAFF. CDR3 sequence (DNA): TGTGCCTGGAGTAGGGGACAGGGGAGTAACGCTTTCTTT.

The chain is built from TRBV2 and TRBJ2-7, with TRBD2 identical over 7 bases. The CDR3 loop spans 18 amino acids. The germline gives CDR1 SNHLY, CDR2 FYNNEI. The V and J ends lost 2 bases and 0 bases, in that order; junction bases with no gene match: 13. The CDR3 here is CASSERDYVAGSSYEQYF. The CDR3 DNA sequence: TGTGCCAGCAGTGAAAGGGATTACGTAGCGGGTAGCTCCTACGAGCAGTACTTC.

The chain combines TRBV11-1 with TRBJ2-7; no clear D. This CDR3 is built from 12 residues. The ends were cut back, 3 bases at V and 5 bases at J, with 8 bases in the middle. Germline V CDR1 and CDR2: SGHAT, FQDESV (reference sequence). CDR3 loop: CASSFIPNEQYF. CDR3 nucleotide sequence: TGTGCCAGCAGCTTTATCCCCAACGAGCAGTACTTC.

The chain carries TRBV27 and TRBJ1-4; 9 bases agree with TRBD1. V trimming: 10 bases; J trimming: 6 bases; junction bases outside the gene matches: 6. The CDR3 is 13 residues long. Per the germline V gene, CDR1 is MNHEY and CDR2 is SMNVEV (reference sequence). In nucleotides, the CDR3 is TGTGCCAACTACAGGGGGCTCGATGAAAAACTGTTTTTT. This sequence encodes CANYRGLDEKLFF.

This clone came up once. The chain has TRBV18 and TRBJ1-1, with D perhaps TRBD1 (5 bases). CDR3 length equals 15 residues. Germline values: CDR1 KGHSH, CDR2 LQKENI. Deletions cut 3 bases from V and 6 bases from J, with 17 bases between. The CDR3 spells CASSPLTEIQAEAFF. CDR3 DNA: TGTGCCAGCTCACCCCTGACAGAAATTCAGGCTGAAGCTTTCTTT.

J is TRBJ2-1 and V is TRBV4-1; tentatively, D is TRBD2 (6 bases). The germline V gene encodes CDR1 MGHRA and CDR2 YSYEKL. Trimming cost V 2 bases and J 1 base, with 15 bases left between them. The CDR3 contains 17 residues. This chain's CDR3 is CASSQRARAGSYNEQFF. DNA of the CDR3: TGCGCCAGCAGCCAAAGGGCCCGAGCGGGTTCCTACAATGAGCAGTTCTTC.

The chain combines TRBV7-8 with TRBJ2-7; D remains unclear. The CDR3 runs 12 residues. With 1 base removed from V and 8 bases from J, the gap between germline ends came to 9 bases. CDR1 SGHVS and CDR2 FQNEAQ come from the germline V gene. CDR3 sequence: CASSLDVTKQYF. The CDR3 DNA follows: TGTGCCAGCAGCTTAGATGTCACCAAGCAGTACTTC.

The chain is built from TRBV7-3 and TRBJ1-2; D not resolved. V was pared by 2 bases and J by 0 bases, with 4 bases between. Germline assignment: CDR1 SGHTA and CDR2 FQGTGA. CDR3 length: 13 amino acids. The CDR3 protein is CASSLRPNYGYTF. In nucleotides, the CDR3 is TGTGCCAGCAGCTTACGCCCTAACTATGGCTACACCTTC.

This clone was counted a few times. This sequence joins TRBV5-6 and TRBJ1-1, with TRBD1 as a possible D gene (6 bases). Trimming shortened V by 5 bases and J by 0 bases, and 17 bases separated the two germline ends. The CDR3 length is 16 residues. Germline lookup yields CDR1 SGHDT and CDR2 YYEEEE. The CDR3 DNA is TGTGCCAGCAGTACTGACAGGATCCCACTGAACACTGAAGCTTTCTTT. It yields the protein CASSTDRIPLNTEAFF.

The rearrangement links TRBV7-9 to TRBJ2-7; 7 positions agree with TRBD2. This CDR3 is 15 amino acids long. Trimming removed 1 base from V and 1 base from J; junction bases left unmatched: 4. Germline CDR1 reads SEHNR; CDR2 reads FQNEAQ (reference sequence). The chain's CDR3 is CASSLGSSGSYEQYF. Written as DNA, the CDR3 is TGTGCCAGCAGCTTAGGGTCTAGCGGTTCCTACGAGCAGTACTTC.

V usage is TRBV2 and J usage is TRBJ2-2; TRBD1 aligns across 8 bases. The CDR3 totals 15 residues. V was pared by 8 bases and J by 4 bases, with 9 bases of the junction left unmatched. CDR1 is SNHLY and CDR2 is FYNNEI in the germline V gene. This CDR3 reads CASRGQGVSTGELFF. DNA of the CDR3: TGTGCCAGCCGAGGACAGGGAGTGTCCACCGGGGAGCTGTTTTTT.

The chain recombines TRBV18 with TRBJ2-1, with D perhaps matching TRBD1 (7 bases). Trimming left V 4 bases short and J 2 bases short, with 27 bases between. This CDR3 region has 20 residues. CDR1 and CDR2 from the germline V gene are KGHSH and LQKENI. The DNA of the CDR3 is TGTGCCAGCTCACAACTTTGGGGGGACAGTCCGGATGGGCCCTACAATGAGCAGTTCTTC. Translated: CASSQLWGDSPDGPYNEQFF.

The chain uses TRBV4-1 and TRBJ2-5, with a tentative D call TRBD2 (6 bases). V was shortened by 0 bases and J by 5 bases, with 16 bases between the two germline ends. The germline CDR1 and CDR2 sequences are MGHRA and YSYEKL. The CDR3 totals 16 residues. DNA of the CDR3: TGCGCCAGCAGCCAAGATCCGCGCGGGATTGGGGAGACCCAGTACTTC. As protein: CASSQDPRGIGETQYF.